Below, 12 T cell receptor beta chains from the same sample are listed, as sequenced in a study of blood T cells in healthy people across ages. Primed by a sample-barcoded 5' primer and a J-beta primer mix, a second PCR proceeded for about 6 to 11 cycles. A single record per CDR3 protein comes from TCRdb applying MiXCR to the 5' RACE reads. Of 1.5 million to 2 million distinct CDR3 sequences listed, about 49% are singletons. The sequenced sample consisted of blood. The receptors here all came from a woman in her thirties or forties in good health.

Concerning this clonotype itself: Its ends do not fully match the called genes, so a read error is possible. The chain has TRBV28 and TRBJ2-7; 7 nucleotides align to TRBD1. Germline V lookup: CDR1 MDHEN, CDR2 SYDVKM. The CDR3 runs 14 residues. CDR3 bases: TGTGCCAGCAGTTCCGGACAGGCATCCTACGAGCATTACTTC. Protein sequence: CASSSGQASYEHYF.

The J gene is TRBJ1-5, the V gene TRBV20-1; D uncertain. The length of the CDR3 is 14 residues. CDR1 is DFQATT and CDR2 is SNEGSKA in the germline V gene (reference sequence). V was pared by 1 base and J by 3 bases, with 10 bases between. The CDR3 protein is CSARGPEPNQPQHF. The CDR3, as DNA: TGCAGTGCTAGAGGCCCAGAGCCCAATCAGCCCCAGCATTTT.

The V and J genes are TRBV9 and TRBJ2-3, with 9 positions matching TRBD1. This CDR3 contains 15 residues. Germline trimming cut 5 bases from V and 6 bases from J; bases unmatched to any gene: 10. Germline V gene data show CDR1 as SGDLS and CDR2 as YYNGEE. The CDR3 DNA reads TGTGCCAGCAGGGCTGGGACAGGGATTTCCGATACGCAGTATTTT. Protein: CASRAGTGISDTQYF. Combining the CDR3 with reference TRBV9 and TRBJ2-3 gives the whole variable domain DSGVTQTPKHLITATGQRVTLRCSPRSGDLSVYWYQQSLDQGLQFLIQYYNGEERAKGNILERFSAQQFPDLHSELNLSSLELGDSALYFCASRAGTGISDTQYFGPGTRLTVL.

The chain uses TRBV6-2 or TRBV6-3 and TRBJ2-1; 12 nucleotides match TRBD2. J was trimmed by 10 bases and V by 11 bases; bases with no gene match: 12. Germline V gene lookup returns CDR1 MNHEY and CDR2 SVGEGT. CDR3 length equals 14 residues. This chain's CDR3 is CAAKTSGGSGEQFF. The CDR3 bases are TGTGCCGCCAAGACTAGCGGGGGTTCGGGAGAGCAGTTCTTC.

This chain connects TRBV5-6 to TRBJ2-5; unclear D gene. The CDR3 has 13 amino acids. Deletions cut 3 bases from V and 11 bases from J, with 17 bases between. Germline V gives CDR1 SGHDT, CDR2 YYEEEE. The CDR3 coding sequence is TGTGCCAGCAGCTCCACTACCCCCGCTGTGCAGTACTTC. Its translation: CASSSTTPAVQYF.

This clonotype was observed a handful of times. This sequence joins TRBV20-1 and TRBJ2-3; 7 nucleotides align to TRBD2. V gave up 1 base and J gave up 4 bases; unmatched junction bases: 5. CDR3 length equals 14 residues. Germline values: CDR1 DFQATT, CDR2 SNEGSKA (reference sequence). The CDR3 spells CSARALGGSDTQYF. CDR3 bases: TGCAGTGCTAGAGCCTTGGGGGGGTCAGATACGCAGTATTTT.

The V gene is TRBV4-2, the J gene TRBJ2-1, with a possible D match to TRBD1 (5 bases). Per germline, CDR1 LGHNA and CDR2 YNFKEQ. The CDR3 has 14 amino acids. V was clipped by 0 bases and J by 7 bases, with 10 bases between them. CDR3 amino acids: CASSQEPGLNEQFF. The CDR3 nucleotides read TGTGCCAGCAGCCAAGAGCCAGGGTTGAATGAGCAGTTCTTC.

This chain joins TRBV27 and TRBJ1-6; D not resolved. Per the germline V gene, CDR1 is MNHEY and CDR2 is SMNVEV (reference sequence). V lost 3 bases, J lost 11 bases, and 8 bases lay in between. The CDR3 loop spans 12 amino acids. The CDR3 here is CASSFFGPPLHF. DNA of the CDR3: TGTGCCAGCAGTTTTTTTGGCCCACCCCTCCACTTT.

This clonotype was seen at least ten times. This sequence joins TRBV7-9 and TRBJ2-5; D gene unclear. The length of the CDR3 is 14 residues. Germline V CDR1 and CDR2: SEHNR, FQNEAQ (reference sequence). V lost 5 bases to trimming and J lost 7 bases, with 17 bases between them. The CDR3 nucleotides are TGTGCCAGCAGCCCCGGTTCCGCAGATTGGACCCAGTACTTC. It codes for CASSPGSADWTQYF.

The rearrangement links TRBV24-1 to TRBJ2-4; 12 nucleotides agree with TRBD1. The DNA matches TRBJ2-7 better at its end, which makes the J call doubtful. Germline assignment: CDR1 KGHDR and CDR2 SFDVKD. The CDR3 totals 15 residues. In nucleotides, the CDR3 is TGTGCCACCAGTGGTCCGGGACAGGGGGCGTTCGAGCAGTACTTC. It is translated as CATSGPGQGAFEQYF.

This chain connects TRBV7-2 to TRBJ2-3; D is ambiguous. Germline lookup yields CDR1 SGHTA and CDR2 FQGNSA. The CDR3 consists of 11 residues. V was pared by 5 bases and J by 11 bases, with 11 bases between. DNA of the CDR3: TGTGCCAGCAGCCGCGAGAGAGGGCAGTATTTT. As protein: CASSRERGQYF.

This sequence joins TRBV4-2 and TRBJ2-1; 9 bases line up with TRBD2. In germline, CDR1 is LGHNA, CDR2 YNFKEQ. The CDR3 runs to 15 residues. J was trimmed by 5 bases and V by 1 base; bases with no gene match: 3. The CDR3 DNA reads TGTGCCAGCAGCCAAGTTAGCGGGGGAAACAATGAGCAGTTCTTC. This translates into CASSQVSGGNNEQFF.